This record covers a single TCR beta chain. Original handling: The authors estimated nucleated cell counts from reference gene primer amplification. Measured with immunoSEQ multiplex PCR; TCRdb has only the in-frame clones, and not every one. The DNA was the basis for D and trimming; V, J and clone size are from that table. The table has over 120,000 clones, approximately 90% seen once. The data were obtained in a study of blood T cell repertoires in COVID-19. Study information: Samples taken during acute and convalescent COVID-19 were collected in the United States, Italy and Spain. T cells, B-cell-depleted T cells, or PBMCs provided the cDNA or gDNA that served as material.

Germline-derived CDR1 and CDR2 are MNHEY and SVGAGI. The CDR3 covers 15 residues. V lost 6 bases and J 0 bases, leaving 14 bases between the germline ends. The rearrangement joins TRBV6-5 to TRBJ1-2; D might be TRBD1 (6 bases). This receptor was identified in a human donor in a cohort sampled during active COVID-19. Sequencing was done on a sample of peripheral blood. The CDR3 loop reads CASRDTGNPNYGYTF. The CDR3 DNA follows: TGTGCCAGCAGGGACACAGGGAACCCTAACTATGGCTACACCTTC.